The 20 T cell receptor beta chains below were found in one sample sequenced in a study of CD8 T cells in ankylosing spondylitis (TCRdb year 2017). The library was produced with 5' RACE. Sequencing took place on an Illumina HiSeq 2500. The public reads were reanalyzed by TCRdb: fastp trimming at Q25, MiXCR alignment, in-frame beta chains only. A single entry per CDR3 protein holds the most common genes and DNA from its merged rows. Counted in this sample were hundreds of thousands of distinct CDR3 sequences; roughly 22% of them appeared once. Clones ranked in the top ten supply around 12% of the sample. The specimen was blood, either unsorted or a sorted T cell fraction (not recorded which). These receptors all stem from a male donor with ankylosing spondylitis or in good health (not recorded which).

The table lists this clonotype with a few counts. V usage is TRBV7-9 and J usage is TRBJ2-7; 8 nucleotides align to TRBD1. This CDR3 comprises 15 residues. The junction had 11 bases not matched to a gene; V was cut back by 5 bases and J by 5 bases. Per germline, CDR1 SEHNR and CDR2 FQNEAQ (reference sequence). The CDR3 is CASSNTRDRFNEQYF. The CDR3 nucleotides are TGTGCCAGCAGCAACACCCGGGACAGGTTCAACGAGCAGTACTTC.

V gene TRBV12-3 or TRBV12-4 combines with J gene TRBJ2-1; TRBD1 agrees at 7 bases. V lost 1 base and J lost 9; bases outside the gene matches: 3. The CDR3 loop spans 13 amino acids. The CDR3 region is CASSLGQGGEQFF. As DNA, the CDR3 is TGTGCCAGCAGTTTAGGACAGGGTGGTGAGCAGTTCTTC.

The genes are TRBV7-9 and TRBJ2-1; D possibly corresponds to TRBD2 (6 bases). CDR3 length: 15 residues. Per the germline V gene, CDR1 is SEHNR and CDR2 is FQNEAQ (reference sequence). Trimming left V 5 bases short and J 9 bases short, with 20 bases between. The CDR3 region has the DNA TGTGCCAGCAGCGTCACAGGAGGGCCGACTGGTGAGCAGTTCTTC. It encodes CASSVTGGPTGEQFF.

CDR3 region: CSAGPAAKTYNEQFF. DNA of the CDR3: TGCAGTGCTGGCCCAGCGGCTAAAACTTACAATGAGCAGTTCTTC. The chain couples TRBV20-1 to TRBJ2-1, with D maybe TRBD2 (5 bases). V was cut by 5 bases and J by 4 bases, with 18 bases left in between. The CDR3 extends over 15 amino acids. Germline assignment: CDR1 DFQATT and CDR2 SNEGSKA (reference sequence).

The chain links TRBV20-1 to TRBJ2-7; 8 positions agree with TRBD1. CDR3 length: 14 residues. CDR1 DFQATT and CDR2 SNEGSKA come from the germline V gene (reference sequence). V was pared by 5 bases and J by 5 bases, with 11 bases of the junction left unmatched. The CDR3 loop is CSAPTGTGLHEQYF. CDR3 bases: TGCAGTGCTCCAACCGGGACAGGTCTCCACGAGCAGTACTTC.

The chain joins TRBV27 to TRBJ2-5; maybe TRBD1 (5 bases). This CDR3 is 15 amino acids long. The germline V gene has CDR1 MNHEY and CDR2 SMNVEV (reference sequence). V gave up 2 bases and J gave up 5 bases, with 15 bases separating them. The CDR3 DNA reads TGTGCCAGCAGTTTACAAGGGGCAAAGGGGGAGACCCAGTACTTC. Its translation: CASSLQGAKGETQYF.

V gene TRBV12-3 or TRBV12-4 combines with J gene TRBJ1-2, with D maybe TRBD1 (6 bases). The CDR3 has 13 amino acids. Trimming removed 9 bases from V and 7 bases from J, with 18 bases in between. The CDR3 DNA reads TGTGCCAGTTCTCAAGGGGGGATGGCTGGCTACACCTTC. Its protein product is CASSQGGMAGYTF.

This clonotype came up many times. CDR3 sequence reads: CASSLGLAEQFF. CDR3 nucleotides: TGTGCCAGCAGCTTAGGTCTGGCTGAGCAGTTCTTC. This chain connects TRBV7-2 to TRBJ2-1, with D hard to call. This CDR3 contains 12 residues. The germline V gene has CDR1 SGHTA and CDR2 FQGNSA. V lost 1 base, J lost 9 bases, and 7 bases lay in between.

Only a few counts were recorded for this clonotype. CDR3 sequence (DNA): TGTGCCAGCAGCGGGACACCCCCGAACACCGGGGAGCTGTTTTTT. Its translation: CASSGTPPNTGELFF. The V call is TRBV9, the J call TRBJ2-2, with a weak D call TRBD1 (5 bases). V was shortened by 3 bases and J by 0 bases, with 9 bases between the two germline ends. CDR1 and CDR2 (germline): SGDLS, YYNGEE. The CDR3 consists of 15 residues.

This clonotype has more than one count but fewer than ten. The chain carries TRBV20-1 and TRBJ2-2, with D perhaps TRBD2 (6 bases). This CDR3 has 15 amino acids. The V and J ends lost 5 bases and 2 bases respectively, with 15 bases between them. The germline V gene encodes CDR1 DFQATT and CDR2 SNEGSKA (reference sequence). CDR3 region: CSAASLEGNTGELFF. The CDR3 DNA reads as TGCAGTGCTGCTTCACTGGAGGGAAACACCGGGGAGCTGTTTTTT.

The rearrangement links TRBV7-8 to TRBJ2-1; no clear D. Trimming pared 3 bases from V and 3 bases from J, leaving 6 bases between. Per germline, CDR1 SGHVS and CDR2 FQNEAQ. This CDR3 region has 13 residues. CDR3: CASSFPLYNEQFF. The CDR3 region has the DNA TGTGCCAGCAGCTTTCCTCTCTACAATGAGCAGTTCTTC.

In its sample, this clonotype was seen a few times. The rearrangement links TRBV4-1 to TRBJ1-6; D not resolved. This CDR3 spans 16 amino acids. Germline V gene data show CDR1 as MGHRA and CDR2 as YSYEKL. With 3 bases removed from V and 7 bases from J, the gap between germline ends came to 16 bases. The CDR3 nucleotides read TGCGCCAGCAGCCATCAAGCAGGCAGCTTAAATTCACCCCTCCACTTT. Its translation is CASSHQAGSLNSPLHF.

The genes are TRBV18 and TRBJ2-3; TRBD1 matches at 9 bases. With V trimmed by 2 bases and J by 6 bases, 9 bases remained unmatched. Germline V gives CDR1 KGHSH, CDR2 LQKENI. The CDR3 contains 16 residues. This chain's CDR3 is CASSPGTGSAGDTQYF. The CDR3, as DNA: TGTGCCAGCTCACCAGGGACAGGGTCTGCGGGGGATACGCAGTATTTT.

V and J are TRBV3-1 and TRBJ2-1; D gene ambiguous. Per germline, CDR1 LGHDT and CDR2 YNNKEL (reference sequence). This CDR3 has 13 residues. V was shortened by 0 bases and J by 5 bases, with 5 bases between the two germline ends. The chain's CDR3 is CASSQEAHNEQFF. DNA of the CDR3: TGTGCCAGCAGCCAAGAGGCTCACAATGAGCAGTTCTTC.

This clonotype has a handful of counts. V is TRBV10-3 and J is TRBJ2-7; TRBD1 is a possible D gene (6 bases). CDR1 is ENHRY and CDR2 is SYGVKD in the germline V gene. Trimming removed 6 bases from V and 2 bases from J, with 17 bases in between. This CDR3 region has 15 residues. Written as DNA, the CDR3 is TGTGCCATCAGGAACTCCACAGGGAACACCTACGAGCAGTACTTC. Its translation: CAIRNSTGNTYEQYF.

The genes are TRBV5-6 and TRBJ2-5; D gene uncertain. The CDR3 runs 14 residues. Germline V gene data show CDR1 as SGHDT and CDR2 as YYEEEE. V shed 6 bases and J shed 0 bases, with 12 bases lying between them. CDR3 bases: TGTGCCAGCAACTTTAAGCCAGACCAAGAGACCCAGTACTTC. This sequence encodes CASNFKPDQETQYF.

V and J are TRBV6-5 and TRBJ2-7, with D possibly matching TRBD1 (5 bases). The V gene's germline CDR1 is MNHEY and CDR2 SVGAGI. CDR3 length: 16 amino acids. Trimming shortened V by 7 bases and J by 0 bases, and 19 bases separated the two germline ends. The DNA of the CDR3 is TGTGCCAGCATTTCACCCCGGACGGACACCTCCTACGAGCAGTACTTC. As protein: CASISPRTDTSYEQYF.

The chain combines TRBV11-2 with TRBJ2-6; D is uncertain. Trimming left V 5 bases short and J 0 bases short, with 8 bases between. Germline V lookup: CDR1 SGHAT, CDR2 FQNNGV. The length of the CDR3 is 15 residues. The CDR3 sequence is CASSQMYSGANVLTF. CDR3 DNA: TGTGCCAGCAGCCAAATGTACTCTGGGGCCAACGTCCTGACTTTC.

A single count supports this clonotype. The chain recombines TRBV7-8 with TRBJ2-7; D remains ambiguous. This CDR3 has 13 amino acids. Germline V gene sequence: CDR1 SGHVS, CDR2 FQNEAQ. V was shortened by 2 bases and J by 8 bases, with 13 bases between the two germline ends. The CDR3 sequence is CASSLPPESQQYF. The CDR3 DNA follows: TGTGCCAGCAGCTTACCCCCAGAAAGCCAGCAGTACTTC.

This CDR3 reads CASSSPPGELAGGMETQYF. DNA of the CDR3: TGTGCCAGCAGCTCCCCCCCCGGTGAACTAGCGGGGGGGATGGAGACCCAGTACTTC. The V gene is TRBV9, the J gene TRBJ2-5; 13 bases line up with TRBD2. CDR3 length: 19 residues. Trimming removed 4 bases from V and 5 bases from J; junction bases left unmatched: 17. From germline, CDR1 is SGDLS and CDR2 YYNGEE.